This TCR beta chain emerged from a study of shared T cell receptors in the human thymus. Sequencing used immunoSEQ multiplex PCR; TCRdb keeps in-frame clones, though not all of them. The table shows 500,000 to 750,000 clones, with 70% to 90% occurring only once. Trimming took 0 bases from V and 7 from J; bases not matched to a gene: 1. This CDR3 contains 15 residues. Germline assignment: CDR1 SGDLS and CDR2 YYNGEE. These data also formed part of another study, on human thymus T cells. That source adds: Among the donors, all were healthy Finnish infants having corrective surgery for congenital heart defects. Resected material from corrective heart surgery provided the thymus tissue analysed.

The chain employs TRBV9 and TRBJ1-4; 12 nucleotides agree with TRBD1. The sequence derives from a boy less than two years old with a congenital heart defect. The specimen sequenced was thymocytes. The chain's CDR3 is CASSVGDRGLEKLFF. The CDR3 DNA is TGTGCCAGCAGCGTAGGGGACAGGGGGCTTGAAAAACTGTTTTTT.